A single sample gave rise to the 27 T cell receptor beta chains below, sequenced in a study of persistence of HIV-infected CD4 T cells. Antigens of these TCRs are unknown. The libraries were made with immunoSEQ version 4 in survey mode. Sequencing used immunoSEQ multiplex PCR; TCRdb keeps in-frame clones, though not all of them. The sample yields 44,000 or so clones, 91% seen once. Cells were stimulated nonspecifically with anti-CD3/anti-CD28 magnetic beads. Sorting selected CD4+ T cells upregulating both CD40 ligand and CD69. The material sequenced was CD4+ T cells sorted from PBMCs after 18-hour stimulation, taken from a patient who received antiretroviral therapy. These receptors came from an adult man with HIV who was CMV-seropositive.

The V gene is TRBV28, the J gene TRBJ1-5; D is unresolved. The CDR3 totals 15 residues. V shed 3 bases and J shed 5 bases, with 14 bases lying between them. Per germline, CDR1 MDHEN and CDR2 SYDVKM. The CDR3 spells CASSFSGVGDQPQHF. The CDR3 bases are TGTGCCAGCAGTTTCTCAGGAGTAGGTGATCAGCCCCAGCATTTT.

The J gene is TRBJ1-2, the V gene TRBV19; 12 bases are a match to TRBD1. Germline V gene data show CDR1 as LNHDA and CDR2 as SQIVND (reference sequence). V lost 3 bases and J lost 3; bases outside the gene matches: 8. This CDR3 has 17 amino acids. DNA of the CDR3: TGTGCCAGTAGTATTGATGCCGGGACAGGGGGCTACTATGGCTACACCTTC. Translation gives CASSIDAGTGGYYGYTF.

This chain connects TRBV6-6 to TRBJ2-7; TRBD2 agrees at 11 bases. The V and J ends lost 6 bases and 4 bases, in that order; junction bases with no gene match: 8. The CDR3 covers 15 residues. CDR1 and CDR2 (germline): MNHNY, SVGAGI (reference sequence). CDR3 amino acids: CASRPTSGGIYEQYF. The CDR3 DNA is TGTGCCAGCAGACCTACTAGCGGGGGCATTTACGAGCAGTACTTC.

The rearrangement links TRBV12-3 or TRBV12-4 to TRBJ2-1; maybe TRBD1 (6 bases). This CDR3 spans 12 amino acids. Trimming took off 6 bases at V and 9 bases at J, with 12 bases between the two ends. The CDR3: CASRQGLFEQFF. CDR3 nucleotide sequence: TGTGCCAGCAGACAGGGTCTGTTTGAGCAGTTCTTC.

The CDR3 DNA reads TGTGCCAGCAGCCAAAACCAGGTGAGGGACACTGAAGCTTTCTTT. This sequence encodes CASSQNQVRDTEAFF. The gene calls are TRBV7-8 and TRBJ1-1; D unclear. This CDR3 spans 15 amino acids. The V end was cut by 5 bases, the J end by 3 bases, with 16 bases between. The germline V gene encodes CDR1 SGHVS and CDR2 FQNEAQ.

The chain combines TRBV9 with TRBJ2-1; D call uncertain. The CDR3 length is 15 residues. The V end lost 0 bases, the J end lost 4 bases, and 11 bases lay between the germline ends. The germline V gene encodes CDR1 SGDLS and CDR2 YYNGEE. The CDR3 loop reads CASSVVENGYNEQFF. In DNA form, the CDR3 reads TGTGCCAGCAGCGTAGTGGAGAATGGATACAATGAGCAGTTCTTC.

The V and J genes are TRBV19 and TRBJ1-5; D gene uncertain. Trimming shortened V by 3 bases and J by 3 bases, and 15 bases separated the two germline ends. This CDR3 has 16 residues. Looked up from germline, CDR1 is LNHDA and CDR2 is SQIVND (reference sequence). The CDR3 sequence is CASSMGSGRNNQPQHF. Written as DNA, the CDR3 is TGTGCCAGTAGTATGGGGTCGGGTCGGAACAATCAGCCCCAGCATTTT. The full variable domain, in which reference TRBV19 and TRBJ1-5 provide the parts outside the CDR3, is DGGITQSPKYLFRKEGQNVTLSCEQNLNHDAMYWYRQDPGQGLRLIYYSQIVNDFQKGDIAEGYSVSREKKESFPLTVTSAQKNPTAFYLCASSMGSGRNNQPQHFGDGTRLSIL.

The rearrangement links TRBV27 to TRBJ2-7; tentatively, D is TRBD1 (6 bases). The CDR3 contains 13 residues. The ends were cut back, 2 bases at V and 6 bases at J, with 11 bases in the middle. CDR1 MNHEY and CDR2 SMNVEV come from the germline V gene (reference sequence). This CDR3 reads CASSLHDRSEQYF. Written as DNA, the CDR3 is TGTGCCAGCAGTTTACATGACAGGAGCGAGCAGTACTTC.

The gene calls are TRBV10-3 and TRBJ2-3; 8 bases align to TRBD2. The length of the CDR3 is 17 residues. Per germline, CDR1 ENHRY and CDR2 SYGVKD. Trimming cost V 0 bases and J 4 bases; bases outside gene matches: 9. Here the CDR3 reads CAISESGSGENPDTQYF. In DNA form, the CDR3 reads TGTGCCATCAGTGAGTCGGGTAGCGGGGAAAACCCAGATACGCAGTATTTT.

The chain carries TRBV5-4 and TRBJ2-3; maybe TRBD2 (6 bases). The CDR3 is 15 residues long. V lost 0 bases and J 4 bases, leaving 12 bases between the germline ends. The germline V gene encodes CDR1 SGHNT and CDR2 YYREEE (reference sequence). CDR3: CASSLVGGWADTQYF. In nucleotides, the CDR3 is TGTGCCAGCAGCTTGGTGGGGGGTTGGGCAGATACGCAGTATTTT.

This clone was detected only once. The V call is TRBV5-4, the J call TRBJ2-7; D may match TRBD1 or TRBD2 (5 bases each). The CDR3 runs to 14 residues. Germline V lookup: CDR1 SGHNT, CDR2 YYREEE (reference sequence). V lost 5 bases, J lost 5 bases, and 17 bases lay in between. The CDR3 nucleotides read TGTGCCAGCAGGAGGGTACCCCTAGGGGACGAGCAGTACTTC. It codes for CASRRVPLGDEQYF. Combining the CDR3 with reference TRBV5-4 and TRBJ2-7 gives the whole variable domain ETGVTQSPTHLIKTRGQQVTLRCSSQSGHNTVSWYQQALGQGPQFIFQYYREEENGRGNFPPRFSGLQFPNYSSELNVNALELDDSALYLCASRRVPLGDEQYFGPGTRLTVT.

On this clone itself: The junction differs from germline at one of its ends, possibly a read error. The chain couples TRBV27 to TRBJ2-1; the D gene is possibly TRBD1 (5 bases). In germline, CDR1 is MNHEY, CDR2 SMNVEV (reference sequence). This CDR3 has 18 amino acids. In nucleotides, the CDR3 is TGTGCAAGCAGTTTATCGCATCGTGGGCAGGGCGTCGGAAATGAGCAGTTCTTC. As protein: CASSLSHRGQGVGNEQFF.

The rearrangement links TRBV28 to TRBJ2-7; D might be TRBD1 or TRBD2, each matching 6 bases. Germline loops: CDR1 MDHEN, CDR2 SYDVKM. The CDR3 extends over 15 amino acids. Trimming cost V 5 bases and J 1 base, with 15 bases left between them. The CDR3 region is CASSPTGRKSYEQYF. The CDR3 nucleotides are TGTGCCAGCAGTCCCACAGGGAGGAAGTCCTACGAGCAGTACTTC.

This rearrangement joins TRBV7-7 to TRBJ2-6, with D uncertain. V dropped 7 bases and J dropped 0 bases, with 10 bases sitting between them. The CDR3 consists of 15 residues. CDR1 and CDR2 from the germline V gene are SSHAT and FNYEAQ (reference sequence). DNA for the CDR3: TGTGCCAGCACCTCCTACCCCTCTGGGGCCAACGTCCTGACTTTC. Its protein is CASTSYPSGANVLTF.

This chain joins TRBV27 and TRBJ1-2, with D possibly being TRBD1 (6 bases). V was clipped by 7 bases and J by 5 bases, with 20 bases between them. CDR3 length: 15 residues. Germline CDR1 is MNHEY and CDR2 is SMNVEV (reference sequence). CDR3: CASTSLGDTAYGYTF. CDR3 coding DNA: TGTGCCAGCACCAGCCTGGGGGACACGGCTTATGGCTACACCTTC.

The chain couples TRBV5-1 to TRBJ1-1; TRBD1 matches at 7 bases. CDR1 is SGHRS and CDR2 is YFSETQ in the germline V gene. V shed 0 bases, J shed 5 bases, and the junction held 7 bases outside the gene matches. The length of the CDR3 is 15 residues. CDR3 amino acids: CASSLARGAGTEAFF. The DNA for the CDR3 is TGCGCCAGCAGCTTGGCCAGGGGGGCTGGGACTGAAGCTTTCTTT.

The chain has TRBV5-1 and TRBJ1-4; a possible D gene is TRBD1 (5 bases). V was trimmed by 6 bases and J by 0 bases, leaving 9 bases between them. The CDR3 loop spans 14 amino acids. CDR1 is SGHRS and CDR2 is YFSETQ in the germline V gene. The CDR3 region is CASKDIATNEKLFF. CDR3 in DNA: TGCGCCAGCAAGGACATTGCAACTAATGAAAAACTGTTTTTT.

The chain combines TRBV3-1 (or the pseudogene TRBV3-2) with TRBJ1-2, with D possibly TRBD1 on 5 matching bases. V was pared by 2 bases and J by 4 bases, with 11 bases between. Germline V gene data show CDR1 as LGHDT and CDR2 as YNNKEL (reference sequence). The CDR3 consists of 14 residues. CDR3 residues: CASSQSQGSYGYTF. The DNA of the CDR3 is TGTGCCAGCAGCCAATCGCAGGGTTCCTATGGCTACACCTTC.

J is TRBJ1-1 and V is TRBV3-1 (or the pseudogene TRBV3-2), with TRBD1 as a possible D gene (5 bases). Germline V CDR1 and CDR2: LGHDT, YNNKEL (reference sequence). V shed 5 bases and J shed 10 bases, with 17 bases lying between them. This CDR3 is built from 13 residues. The CDR3 sequence is CASSAGTAKGAFF. Here the CDR3 DNA reads TGTGCCAGCAGCGCCGGGACGGCCAAAGGAGCTTTCTTT.

V gene TRBV28 combines with J gene TRBJ2-2; D not resolved. The germline V and J ends were trimmed by 1 base and 2 bases, with 5 bases remaining between them. The CDR3 spans 14 residues. Per germline, CDR1 MDHEN and CDR2 SYDVKM. The CDR3 reads CASSLYRNTGELFF. The CDR3 coding sequence is TGTGCCAGCAGTTTATACAGAAACACCGGGGAGCTGTTTTTT.

The chain has TRBV12-5 and TRBJ2-3; 7 nucleotides match TRBD1. The CDR3 contains 13 residues. J gave up 8 bases and V 5 bases, and 7 bases lay outside the gene matches. CDR1 LGHNT and CDR2 FRNRAP come from the germline V gene. CDR3 sequence: CASGRQGRGTQYF. CDR3 DNA sequence: TGTGCTAGTGGTAGACAGGGCAGAGGTACGCAGTATTTT.

The rearrangement links TRBV20-1 to TRBJ2-3; D is possibly TRBD1 (6 bases). The CDR3 runs to 11 residues. Trimming pared 6 bases from V and 9 bases from J, leaving 13 bases between. Germline V gene sequence: CDR1 DFQATT, CDR2 SNEGSKA (reference sequence). CDR3 protein: CSAHREPTQYF. For the CDR3, the DNA is TGCAGTGCCCACAGGGAGCCCACGCAGTATTTT.

This clone was detected only a few times. The chain couples TRBV6-6 to TRBJ1-6; D unresolved. This CDR3 has 17 amino acids. Trimming removed 5 bases from V and 9 bases from J, with 23 bases in between. CDR1 and CDR2 from the germline V gene are MNHNY and SVGAGI (reference sequence). The CDR3 nucleotides read TGTGCCAGCAGTCAGGCACGAGCTTGGGGAGGGATTTCACCCCTCCACTTT. Its translation is CASSQARAWGGISPLHF.

V and J are TRBV18 and TRBJ2-2, with a tentative D call TRBD1 (5 bases). The CDR3 consists of 14 residues. In germline, CDR1 is KGHSH, CDR2 LQKENI. Between the trimmed V and J ends, which lost 3 bases and 9 bases, there was a span of 14 bases. This chain's CDR3 is CASSPVDTPRELFF. The CDR3 DNA sequence: TGTGCCAGCTCACCCGTGGACACCCCGAGGGAGCTGTTTTTT.

The gene calls are TRBV10-1 and TRBJ2-1; D tentatively fits TRBD1 or TRBD2 (5 bases each). Germline lookup yields CDR1 WNHNN and CDR2 SYGVQD (reference sequence). Trimming cost V 3 bases and J 8 bases, with 11 bases left between them. This CDR3 contains 13 residues. The CDR3 is CASSDRARDEQFF. CDR3 DNA: TGCGCCAGCAGTGACAGGGCGAGGGATGAGCAGTTCTTC.

The genes are TRBV6-1 and TRBJ2-1; D may match TRBD1 or TRBD2 (5 bases each). This CDR3 has 14 amino acids. In germline, CDR1 is MNHNS, CDR2 SASEGT. The V gene lost 1 base and the J gene lost 6 bases, with 10 bases spanning the gap. The DNA for the CDR3 is TGTGCCAGCAGTGAAGTTTGGGGGATCAATGAGCAGTTCTTC. Protein: CASSEVWGINEQFF.

V and J are TRBV14 and TRBJ2-3; D possibly corresponds to TRBD1 (5 bases). This CDR3 contains 14 residues. V shed 4 bases and J shed 5 bases, with 13 bases lying between them. Germline CDR1 is SGHDN and CDR2 is FVKESK. CDR3 protein: CASSLRGLEDTQYF. CDR3 DNA sequence: TGTGCCAGCAGCCTTAGGGGTCTGGAAGATACGCAGTATTTT.